This TCR beta chain was sequenced in a study of T cell repertoires in cytomegalovirus infection. Study outcomes and limitations: People with CMV and the relevant HLA were identified by cumulative public TCR beta family frequency.

This clonotype was picked up a small number of times. Antigen specificity is unknown. TCRdb processed the reads anew with MiXCR; each CDR3 protein has one entry. The sample has about 770,000 distinct CDR3 sequences; just under 30% are singletons. Here the sequenced sample was cultured CD8+ T cells from PBMCs, taken from culture after CMV antigen stimulation. The receptor was isolated from a human donor in good health (CMV status not recorded). Some clones in this sample may be carry-over from other donors' samples.

The DNA of the CDR3 is TGTGCCAGCAGCGGAACTCCGGGACTAGCCTTAGGGGGATACACAGATACGCAGTATTTT. It yields the protein CASSGTPGLALGGYTDTQYF. The chain joins TRBV7-8 to TRBJ2-3; 9 bases line up with TRBD2. The germline V gene encodes CDR1 SGHVS and CDR2 FQNEAQ. CDR3 length equals 20 residues. V was clipped by 5 bases and J by 2 bases; unmatched bases: 20.